This TCR beta chain was identified in a study of cytomegalovirus exposure and HLA in healthy donors. Study in general: A prior study identified 90 million to 120 million unique TCR beta sequences from roughly 180 million T cells.

About this clone: Its antigen remains unknown.

Study-level findings and limits: Some public TCRs appeared in many individuals, while most sequences were rare.

The CDR3 extends over 18 amino acids. CDR1 and CDR2 (germline): LNHDA, SQIVND (reference sequence). V lost 5 bases and J lost 1; bases outside the gene matches: 9. PCR involved 60 Vbeta and 13 Jbeta primers. Assay: immunoSEQ multiplex PCR; the TCRdb copy retains only in-frame clones and omits some. The sample has 150,000 or so clones. Each of the donors was a healthy bone marrow donor. Though nominally healthy at sampling, donors likely had unrecorded immune exposures. Sequencing was performed on PBMCs. The rearrangement joins TRBV19 to TRBJ2-6; 9 bases fit TRBD1. This clonotype originated in a woman in her fifties or sixties in good health and CMV-seronegative. The chain's CDR3 is CASSRPGQGFSGANVLTF. The CDR3 DNA is TGTGCCAGTAGTCGCCCGGGACAGGGATTTTCTGGGGCCAACGTCCTGACTTTC. Looking up the rest from reference TRBV19 and TRBJ2-6 gives the full variable domain: DGGITQSPKYLFRKEGQNVTLSCEQNLNHDAMYWYRQDPGQGLRLIYYSQIVNDFQKGDIAEGYSVSREKKESFPLTVTSAQKNPTAFYLCASSRPGQGFSGANVLTFGAGSRLTVL.